This T cell receptor (beta chain) was recorded in a study of CD8+CD57+ T cells in acquired aplastic anemia. Background on the study: Isolated CD4+ and CD8+ cells, once sorted, yielded DNA averaging around 3 ug.

This clonotype was seen just once. Its target is unknown. Germline values: CDR1 DFQATT, CDR2 SNEGSKA (reference sequence). V was clipped by 6 bases and J by 3 bases, with 15 bases between them. The CDR3 totals 13 residues. Whole-study findings and limits: The number of CD8+ CDR3 sequences shared by patients and controls was roughly 31.

Genomic DNA templated the TCR beta VDJ and CDR3 profiling. TCRdb reprocessed the reads with MiXCR, giving one entry per CDR3 protein. The sample lists about 180,000 distinct CDR3 sequences; 40% to 55% were seen once. The sequencing input was sorted CD4+, CD8+, or CD8+CD57+ T cells (not recorded which) from PBMCs. The chain is built from TRBV20-1 and TRBJ2-7; TRBD1 is a possible D gene (6 bases). The receptor's source is a human donor in good health. Written as DNA, the CDR3 is TGCAGTGCCAAGGGCAGGGGTGACTACGAGCAGTACGTC. Translation: CSAKGRGDYEQYV.